The sequence of this T cell receptor beta chain was determined in a study of shared clonotypes between healthy human individuals. In the study overall: The plates for each donor numbered three CD4 naive, three CD4 memory, two CD8 naive and one CD8 memory.

A remark on this clone: The antigen remains unidentified.

V lost 4 bases and J lost 0, with 12 bases in between. Germline V gene data show CDR1 as LNHDA and CDR2 as SQIVND (reference sequence). This CDR3 spans 15 amino acids. Study-wide points: Shared clonotypes across all four donors exceeded non-shared ones in generation probability. Between a handful of donors, naive CD4 clonotypes were shared at a level of approximately 5%.

Repertoires were generated with immunoSEQ multiplex PCR, while TCRdb's copy carries only in-frame clones and drops some. The sample lists 330,000 or so clones; around 67% were seen once. This receptor was identified in a man aged 30 to 39 in good health. The sample taken for sequencing was memory CD4+ T cells sorted from blood. The subset is: CD45RA-negative fraction. The rearrangement uses TRBV19 and TRBJ2-5, with D possibly matching TRBD2 (6 bases). For the CDR3, the DNA is TGTGCCAGTAGTACCGGGGGTCTGAACCAAGAGACCCAGTACTTC. This translates into CASSTGGLNQETQYF.